This T cell receptor beta chain was captured in a study of cytomegalovirus exposure and HLA in healthy donors (dated by TCRdb to 2015 to 2018). A note on the overall study: A later analysis indicated that the roughly 130 validation repertoires were generated on the platform also employed for the 700 or so repertoires of the first cohort. High-throughput TCR immunosequencing, statistical association of individual TCRs with disease status, and machine learning were combined to predict cytomegalovirus infection status. The study aimed to test whether signatures of past pathogen exposure could be identified by cataloging public T cell receptors. Along with the roughly 700-subject first cohort, a separate validation cohort of 120 different subjects was used. The study at large found these results: The classifier was reported to diagnose cytomegalovirus status with high specificity and sensitivity in both the original and validation cohorts. In a later analysis, TCRs clustered in the first cohort were found to also tend to co-occur in the roughly 130 validation repertoires, with approximately 95% of cluster scores above 0. The authors suggested that the approach could potentially be extended to other disease states and immunological phenotypes. All 120 or so repertoires were used to score co-occurrence in the validation cohort in a later analysis, because that analysis had no HLA typing for the cohort. In the study, about 150 TCR beta chains were listed as associated with cytomegalovirus. Across donors, most TCR sequences were observed very rarely, whereas some public TCRs were present in many individuals. In vitro tests confirmed that three of the cytomegalovirus-associated TCR beta chains recognize cytomegalovirus antigens.

Based on the germline V gene (reference sequence), the CDR1 and CDR2 sequences are LNHNV and YYDKDF. The CDR3 contains 16 residues, cysteine and phenylalanine counted. Only the CDR3 DNA is retained, 48 bases long and in frame from the first base. Relative to germline, V is missing 0 bases and J is missing 6 bases, with 8 bases of the junction outside any gene match. Library preparation employed the immunoSEQ multiplex PCR assay. Per the original workflow: A statistical classification framework was built to diagnose cytomegalovirus status from the catalog of TCR beta chain sequences. TCRdb took over this immuneACCESS table, retaining in-frame rearrangements with V and J assigned. Such tables are incomplete; in checked studies, under half of the missing clones stem from an unresolved V gene, and the remainder is unexplained. The V and J calls and the clone size are those of that table, but D and trimming were determined from the DNA. Present in this sample are 130,000 to 150,000 clones, roughly 89% of which were seen just once. 3% to 3.5% of the sample is held by the ten biggest clonotypes.

Separate from the approximately 670-subject first cohort, the validation cohort of 90 to 150 subjects was the group to which the donors belonged. Concerning this clone: Its antigen is still unknown. Base qualities are missing; no much larger clone stands one base away.

The clonotype comes from a woman between 18 and 29 years old in good health and CMV-seropositive. This chain is built from TRBV15 and TRBJ2-1, and TRBD2 matches 7 of the central bases. The sequenced sample was PBMCs. At the DNA level, the sequence is TGTGCCACCAGCAGAGATGCTGCGGGACTAATCAATGAGCAGTTCTTC. Translated, this gives CATSRDAAGLINEQFF.